These T cell receptor beta chains were read from a single sample in a study of shared clonotypes between healthy human individuals. Clones were read by immunoSEQ multiplex PCR, and TCRdb kept only the in-frame ones, dropping some. The sample lists roughly 2,000,000 clones, about 94% occurring once. The material sequenced was naive CD8+ T cells sorted from blood. These receptors originate from a man between 18 and 29 years old in good health. CDR3s include the opening cysteine and the closing phenylalanine or tryptophan. D genes are given only for firm matches. Clone size is shown for a subset of rows, as once, few, many or a class of expanded clone.

cdr3_length clone_size d_call j_call v_call cdr3_aa cdr3_nt
16 once TRBD2 TRBJ2-3 TRBV5-5 CASSLDEGREGDTQYF TGTGCCAGCAGCTTGGACGAGGGGCGGGAGGGAGATACGCAGTATTTT
11 - TRBD1 TRBJ1-2 TRBV11-2 CAEQVGQGYTF TGTGCGGAGCAAGTGGGACAGGGCTACACCTTC
14 - TRBD1 TRBJ1-4 TRBV2 CASSPRDRVEKLFF TGTGCCAGCAGTCCCCGGGACAGGGTTGAAAAACTGTTTTTT
13 - - TRBJ1-1 TRBV5-6 CASSPGGLTEAFF TGTGCCAGCAGTCCTGGGGGACTCACTGAAGCTTTCTTT
15 - - TRBJ2-7 TRBV29-1 CSTRDSIDANYEQYF TGCAGCACCCGGGACTCGATAGATGCGAACTACGAGCAGTACTTC
16 - TRBD2 TRBJ2-3 TRBV11-2 CASSPFPGGHTDTQYF TGTGCCAGCAGCCCCTTCCCGGGGGGGCACACAGATACGCAGTATTTT
16 - TRBD1 TRBJ1-1 TRBV19 CASSTNVQGRDTEAFF TGTGCCAGTAGTACCAATGTACAGGGGAGAGACACTGAAGCTTTCTTT
14 - - TRBJ2-7 TRBV5-1 CASRWQQGSYEQYF TGCGCCAGCAGATGGCAGCAGGGTTCCTACGAGCAGTACTTC
13 - TRBD1 TRBJ2-7 TRBV4-3 CASGFGQGYEQYF TGCGCCAGCGGATTCGGACAGGGCTACGAGCAGTACTTC
16 - - TRBJ2-3 TRBV29-1 CSVVGSGRETTDTQYF TGCAGCGTTGTCGGTTCGGGGCGGGAAACCACAGATACGCAGTATTTT
18 once TRBD1 TRBJ1-6 TRBV4-1 CASSQDRGQVIYNSPLHF TGCGCCAGCAGCCAAGATCGAGGACAGGTGATTTATAATTCACCCCTCCACTTT
13 - - TRBJ2-1 TRBV2 CASSRQEYNEQFF TGTGCCAGCAGTAGACAGGAGTACAATGAGCAGTTCTTC
14 - TRBD1 TRBJ1-4 TRBV27 CASSVQGGNEKLFF TGTGCCAGCAGCGTACAGGGGGGGAATGAAAAACTGTTTTTT
15 - - TRBJ1-5 TRBV9 CASSPGTGFDQPQHF TGTGCCAGCAGTCCGGGCACAGGGTTCGATCAGCCCCAGCATTTT
16 - - TRBJ2-3 TRBV11-3 CASSLVGDSGTDTQYF TGTGCCAGCAGCTTAGTAGGGGACTCAGGCACAGATACGCAGTATTTT
12 few - TRBJ1-5 TRBV19 CASSMTEWAQHF TGTGCCAGTAGTATGACCGAATGGGCCCAGCATTTT
16 - TRBD1 TRBJ1-4 TRBV6-7 CASRRLGTGLKEKLFF TGTGCCAGCAGGCGTCTGGGGACAGGGCTTAAGGAAAAACTGTTTTTT
13 few - TRBJ2-3 TRBV5-4 CASSLEATDTQYF TGTGCCAGCAGCTTGGAGGCCACAGATACGCAGTATTTT
14 - - TRBJ2-6 TRBV5-6 CASSDQSGANVLTF TGTGCCAGCAGCGACCAATCTGGGGCCAACGTCCTGACTTTC
17 once TRBD1 TRBJ2-3 TRBV5-1 CASNYRDRVRDTDTQYF TGCGCCAGCAACTACCGGGACAGGGTAAGAGACACAGATACGCAGTATTTT
15 - TRBD2 TRBJ2-3 TRBV5-8 CASGLPGLGTDTQYF TGTGCCAGCGGTCTACCGGGACTAGGCACAGATACGCAGTATTTT
17 - - TRBJ1-1 TRBV7-8 CASSLTEHKRTNTEAFF TGTGCCAGCAGCTTAACGGAACACAAGAGAACAAACACTGAAGCTTTCTTT
13 - - TRBJ2-3 TRBV14 CASSQDWADTQYF TGTGCCAGCAGCCAAGATTGGGCGGATACGCAGTATTTT
16 - - TRBJ1-1 TRBV11-1 CASSPEGRGRNTEAFF TGTGCCAGCAGCCCCGAGGGGAGGGGGAGGAACACTGAAGCTTTCTTT